This T cell receptor (beta chain) was captured in a study of CD8+ T cells in alopecia areata. Study information: Each day, treated patients took oral tofacitinib twice, at 5 to 10 mg per dose.

Sampling of alopecia areata patients yielded lesional scalp punch biopsies as well as peripheral blood. Overall study findings and caveats: Possibly as an HLA-related effect, TCR sharing across patients appeared less clear than in mice. Normal skin contains resident alphabeta T cells, and these are also sequenced in scalp samples. Lesional scalp, especially alopecia totalis/universalis, showed higher clonality than normal scalp.

This CDR3 has 15 residues. Germline V lookup: CDR1 SNHLY, CDR2 FYNNEI. V shed 3 bases, J shed 7 bases, and the junction held 10 bases outside the gene matches. Concerning this clone itself: Antigen unknown.

Extraction of RNA preceded its reverse transcription into cDNA, which served as the sequencing template. Sequencing was performed with immunoSEQ multiplex PCR; in TCRdb, only in-frame clones are kept and a portion is missing. The table has under 15,000 clones, around three fifths seen once; the top ten hold 20% to 25%. The clonotype comes from a human donor with alopecia areata. The chain is built from TRBV2 and TRBJ1-2; 8 nucleotides match TRBD1. The sequenced material came from skin. The CDR3 loop is CASSDPARGQGGYTF. The DNA of the CDR3 is TGTGCCAGCAGTGACCCGGCCAGGGGGCAAGGTGGCTACACCTTC. The whole variable domain, remainder taken from reference TRBV2 and TRBJ1-2, is EPEVTQTPSHQVTQMGQEVILRCVPISNHLYFYWYRQILGQKVEFLVSFYNNEISEKSEIFDDQFSVERPDGSNFTLKIRSTKLEDSAMYFCASSDPARGQGGYTFGSGTRLTVV.